This entry concerns a single T cell receptor beta chain. Its antigen is unknown. The donors were part of the validation cohort, which consisted of under 150 subjects and was separate from the first cohort of hundreds of subjects. These data come from a study of cytomegalovirus exposure and HLA in healthy donors. About the study: The platform used for the approximately 130 validation repertoires matched that of the roughly 670 first-cohort repertoires, a later analysis reported. Broader study findings: Reports credit the classifier with highly specific, highly sensitive diagnosis of cytomegalovirus status. Within the 120 or so validation repertoires, first-cohort TCR clusters tended to co-occur, according to a later analysis.

Assay: immunoSEQ multiplex PCR; the TCRdb copy retains only in-frame clones and omits some. The sample includes some 150,000 clones, around nine tenths of them seen just once. This receptor was obtained from a woman aged 25 to 39 in good health and CMV-seronegative. What was sequenced was PBMCs.

The CDR3, as DNA: TGCGCCAGCAGCTTGTCCCAGGGGATGAACACTGAAGCTTTCTTT. This encodes CASSLSQGMNTEAFF. The rearrangement joins TRBV5-1 to TRBJ1-1; weak D call: TRBD1 (6 bases). This CDR3 spans 15 amino acids. V was pared by 1 base and J by 0 bases, with 10 bases between. Germline-derived CDR1 and CDR2 are SGHRS and YFSETQ.